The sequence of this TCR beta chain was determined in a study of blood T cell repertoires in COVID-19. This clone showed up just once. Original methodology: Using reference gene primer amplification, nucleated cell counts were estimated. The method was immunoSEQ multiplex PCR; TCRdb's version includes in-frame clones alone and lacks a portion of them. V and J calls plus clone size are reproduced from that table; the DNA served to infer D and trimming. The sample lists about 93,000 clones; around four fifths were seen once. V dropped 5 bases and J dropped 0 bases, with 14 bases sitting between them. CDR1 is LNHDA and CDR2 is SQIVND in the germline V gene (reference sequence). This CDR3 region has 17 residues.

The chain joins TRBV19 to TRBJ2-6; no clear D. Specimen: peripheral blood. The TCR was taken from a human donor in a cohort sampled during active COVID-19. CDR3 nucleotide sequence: TGTGCCAGTAGTCCCAGGCTGTTAAGCTCTGGGGCCAACGTCCTGACTTTC. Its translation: CASSPRLLSSGANVLTF.